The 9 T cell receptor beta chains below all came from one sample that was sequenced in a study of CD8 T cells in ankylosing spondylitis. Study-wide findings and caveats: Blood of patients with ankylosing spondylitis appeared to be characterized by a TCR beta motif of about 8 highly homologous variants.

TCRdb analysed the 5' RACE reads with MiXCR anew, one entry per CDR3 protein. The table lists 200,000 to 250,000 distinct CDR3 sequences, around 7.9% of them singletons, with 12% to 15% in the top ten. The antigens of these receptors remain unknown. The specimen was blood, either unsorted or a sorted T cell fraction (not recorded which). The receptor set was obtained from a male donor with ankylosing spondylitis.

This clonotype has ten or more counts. The CDR3 sequence is CASSYTSGGVYNEQFF. The CDR3 DNA follows: TGTGCCAGCAGTTACACTAGCGGGGGGGTCTACAATGAGCAGTTCTTC. The chain recombines TRBV6-5 with TRBJ2-1; 13 nucleotides agree with TRBD2. The germline V gene encodes CDR1 MNHEY and CDR2 SVGAGI. This CDR3 is built from 16 residues. J gave up 3 bases and V 2 bases, and 1 base lay outside the gene matches.

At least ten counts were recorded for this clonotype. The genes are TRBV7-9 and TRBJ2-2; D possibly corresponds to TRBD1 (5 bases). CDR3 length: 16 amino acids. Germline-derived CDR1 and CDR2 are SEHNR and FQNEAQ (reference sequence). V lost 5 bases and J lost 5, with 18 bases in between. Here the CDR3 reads CASSVSGSMLTGELFF. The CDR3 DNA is TGTGCCAGCAGCGTCTCAGGGTCGATGTTAACCGGGGAGCTGTTTTTT.

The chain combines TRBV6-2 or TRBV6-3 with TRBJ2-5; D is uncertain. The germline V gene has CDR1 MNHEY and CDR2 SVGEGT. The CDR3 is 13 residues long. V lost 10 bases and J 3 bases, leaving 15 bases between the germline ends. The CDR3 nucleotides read TGTGCCACCCTCCAGGCGGTTGAAGAGACCCAGTACTTC. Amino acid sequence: CATLQAVEETQYF.

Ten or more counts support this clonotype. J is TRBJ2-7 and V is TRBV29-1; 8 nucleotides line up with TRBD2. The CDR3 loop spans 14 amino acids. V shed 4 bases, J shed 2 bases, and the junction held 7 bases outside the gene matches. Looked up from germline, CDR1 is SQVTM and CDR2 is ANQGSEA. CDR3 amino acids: CSVGGLVGTYEQYF. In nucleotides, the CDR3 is TGCAGCGTTGGGGGACTAGTCGGGACCTACGAGCAGTACTTC.

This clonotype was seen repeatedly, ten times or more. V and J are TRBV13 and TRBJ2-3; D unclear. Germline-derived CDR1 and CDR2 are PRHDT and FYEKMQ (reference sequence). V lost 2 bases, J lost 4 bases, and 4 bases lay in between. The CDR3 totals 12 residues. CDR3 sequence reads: CASSLSPDTQYF. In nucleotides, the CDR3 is TGTGCCAGCAGCTTATCACCAGATACGCAGTATTTT. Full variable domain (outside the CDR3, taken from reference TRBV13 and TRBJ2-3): AAGVIQSPRHLIKEKRETATLKCYPIPRHDTVYWYQQGPGQDPQFLISFYEKMQSDKGSIPDRFSAQQFSDYHSELNMSSLELGDSALYFCASSLSPDTQYFGPGTRLTVL.

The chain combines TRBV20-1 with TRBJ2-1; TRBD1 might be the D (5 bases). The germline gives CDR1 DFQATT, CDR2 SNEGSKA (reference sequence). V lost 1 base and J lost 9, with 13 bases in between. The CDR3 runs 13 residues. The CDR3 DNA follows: TGCAGTGCTAGAGTTTTAGGGGTGAGTGAGCAGTTCTTC. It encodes CSARVLGVSEQFF.

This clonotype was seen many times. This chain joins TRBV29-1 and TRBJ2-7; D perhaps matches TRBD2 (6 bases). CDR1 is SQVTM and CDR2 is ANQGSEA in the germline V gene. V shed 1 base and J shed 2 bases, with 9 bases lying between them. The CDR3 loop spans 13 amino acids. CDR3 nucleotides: TGCAGCGTTGAAGGGGACTCCACCTACGAGCAGTACTTC. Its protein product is CSVEGDSTYEQYF.

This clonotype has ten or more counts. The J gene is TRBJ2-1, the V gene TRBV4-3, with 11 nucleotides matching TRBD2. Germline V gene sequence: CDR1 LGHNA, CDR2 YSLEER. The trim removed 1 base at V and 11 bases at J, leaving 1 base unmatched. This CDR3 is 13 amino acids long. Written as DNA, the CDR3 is TGCGCCAGCAGCCAAGGACTAGCGGGGAAGCAGTTCTTC. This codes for CASSQGLAGKQFF.

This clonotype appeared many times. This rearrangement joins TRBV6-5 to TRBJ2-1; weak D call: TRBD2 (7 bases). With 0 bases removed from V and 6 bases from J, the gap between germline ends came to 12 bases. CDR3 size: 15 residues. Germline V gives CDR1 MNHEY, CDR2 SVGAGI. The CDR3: CASSYSGGGGNEQFF. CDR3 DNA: TGTGCCAGCAGTTACTCGGGAGGGGGGGGCAATGAGCAGTTCTTC.